These 2 T cell receptor beta chains were sequenced from one sample in a study of T-cell reconstitution after alpha-beta-depleted transplantation in children. A TCRbeta library incorporating unique molecular identifiers was prepared. TCRdb itself ran the PCR reads through MiXCR, one entry per CDR3 protein. The sample includes hundreds of thousands of distinct CDR3 sequences, around 17% of them seen just once. Source: PBMCs from the stem cell graft donor, taken from the stem cell graft. All receptors derive from a human donor who donated a stem cell graft to a child with acute lymphoblastic leukemia.

V gene TRBV27 combines with J gene TRBJ1-2; possibly TRBD1 for D (6 bases). Between the trimmed V and J ends, which lost 4 bases and 4 bases, there was a span of 13 bases. The germline gives CDR1 MNHEY, CDR2 SMNVEV (reference sequence). The CDR3 runs to 14 residues. This CDR3 is CASSWAGDTYGYTF. In DNA, the CDR3 is TGTGCCAGCAGTTGGGCAGGGGATACCTATGGCTACACCTTC.

This clonotype was observed a few times. This chain joins TRBV4-2 and TRBJ2-7; TRBD2 matches at 9 bases. Trimming took 3 bases from V and 3 from J; bases not matched to a gene: 18. Germline-derived CDR1 and CDR2 are LGHNA and YNFKEQ. The CDR3 extends over 19 amino acids. The CDR3 reads CASSQVTRRGLADNYEQYF. CDR3 in DNA: TGTGCCAGCAGCCAGGTAACTCGAAGGGGACTAGCTGACAACTACGAGCAGTACTTC.